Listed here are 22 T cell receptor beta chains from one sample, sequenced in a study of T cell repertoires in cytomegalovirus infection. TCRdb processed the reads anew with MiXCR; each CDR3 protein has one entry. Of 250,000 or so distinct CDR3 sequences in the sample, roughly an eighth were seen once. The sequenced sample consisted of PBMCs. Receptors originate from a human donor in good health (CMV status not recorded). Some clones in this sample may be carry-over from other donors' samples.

For the CDR3, the DNA is TGTGCCAGCCAGAGACCGACAGGGAACACTGAAGCTTTCTTT. Residues: CASQRPTGNTEAFF. The chain carries TRBV6-8 and TRBJ1-1; perhaps TRBD1 as D (6 bases). Germline V gene data show CDR1 as MNHGY and CDR2 as SAAAGT. Trimming took off 8 bases at V and 1 base at J, with 14 bases between the two ends. The CDR3 spans 14 residues.

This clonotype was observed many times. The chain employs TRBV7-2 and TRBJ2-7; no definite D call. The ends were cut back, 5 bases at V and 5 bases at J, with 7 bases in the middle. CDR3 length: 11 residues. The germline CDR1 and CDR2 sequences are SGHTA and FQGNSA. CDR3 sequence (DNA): TGTGCCAGCAGCCCACATGACGAGCAGTACTTC. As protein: CASSPHDEQYF.

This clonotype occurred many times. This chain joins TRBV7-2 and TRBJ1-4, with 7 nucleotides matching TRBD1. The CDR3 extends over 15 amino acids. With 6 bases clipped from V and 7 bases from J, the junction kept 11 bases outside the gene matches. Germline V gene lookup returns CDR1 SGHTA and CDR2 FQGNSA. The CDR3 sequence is CASSQGRQGGEKLFF. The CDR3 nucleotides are TGTGCCAGCAGTCAGGGGCGACAGGGCGGTGAAAAACTGTTTTTT.

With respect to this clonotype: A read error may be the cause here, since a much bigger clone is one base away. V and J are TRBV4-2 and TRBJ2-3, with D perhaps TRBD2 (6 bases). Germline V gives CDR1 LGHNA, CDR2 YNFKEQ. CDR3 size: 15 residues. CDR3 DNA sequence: TGTGCCTGCAGCCAAGGGACTCCTAGCACAGATACGCAGTATTTT. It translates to CACSQGTPSTDTQYF.

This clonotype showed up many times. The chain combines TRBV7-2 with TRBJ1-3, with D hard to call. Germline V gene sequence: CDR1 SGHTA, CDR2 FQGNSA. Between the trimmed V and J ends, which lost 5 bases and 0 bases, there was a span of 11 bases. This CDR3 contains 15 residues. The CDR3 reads CASSLINYSGNTIYF. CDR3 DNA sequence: TGTGCCAGCAGCCTAATTAACTACTCTGGAAACACCATATATTTT. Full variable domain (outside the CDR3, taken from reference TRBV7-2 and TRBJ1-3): GAGVSQSPSNKVTEKGKDVELRCDPISGHTALYWYRQSLGQGLEFLIYFQGNSAPDKSGLPSDRFSAERTGGSVSTLTIQRTQQEDSAVYLCASSLINYSGNTIYFGEGSWLTVV.

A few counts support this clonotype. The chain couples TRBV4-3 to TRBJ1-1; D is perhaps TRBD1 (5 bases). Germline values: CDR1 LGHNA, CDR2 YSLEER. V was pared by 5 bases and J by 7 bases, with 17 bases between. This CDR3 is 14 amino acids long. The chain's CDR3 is CASSERGWDLEAFF. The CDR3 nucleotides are TGCGCCAGCAGCGAACGAGGGTGGGACCTTGAAGCTTTCTTT.

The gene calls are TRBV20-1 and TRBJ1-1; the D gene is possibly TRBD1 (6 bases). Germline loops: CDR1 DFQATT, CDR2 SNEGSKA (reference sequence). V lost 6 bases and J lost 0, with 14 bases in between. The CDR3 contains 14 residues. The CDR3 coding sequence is TGCAGTGCCTTCGTAGGACAGATGAACACTGAAGCTTTCTTT. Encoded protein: CSAFVGQMNTEAFF.

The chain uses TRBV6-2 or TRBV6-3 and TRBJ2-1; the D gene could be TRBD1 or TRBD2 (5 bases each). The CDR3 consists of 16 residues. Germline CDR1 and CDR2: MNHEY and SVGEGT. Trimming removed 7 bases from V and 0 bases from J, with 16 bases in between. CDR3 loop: CASNPGTDFSYNEQFF. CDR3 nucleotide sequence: TGTGCCAGCAACCCCGGGACGGACTTCTCCTACAATGAGCAGTTCTTC.

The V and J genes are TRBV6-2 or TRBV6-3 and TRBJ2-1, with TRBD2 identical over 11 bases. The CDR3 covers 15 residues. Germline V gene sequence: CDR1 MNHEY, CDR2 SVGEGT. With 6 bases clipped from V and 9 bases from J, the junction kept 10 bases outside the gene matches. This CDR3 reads CASRLAGGPLGEQFF. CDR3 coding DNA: TGTGCCAGCAGGTTAGCGGGAGGGCCCCTGGGTGAGCAGTTCTTC.

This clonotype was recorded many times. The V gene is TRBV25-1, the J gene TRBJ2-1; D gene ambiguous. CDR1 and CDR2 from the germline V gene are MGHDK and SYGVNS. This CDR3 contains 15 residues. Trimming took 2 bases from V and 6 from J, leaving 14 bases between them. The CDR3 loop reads CASSEERSTSNEQFF. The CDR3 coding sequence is TGTGCCAGCAGTGAAGAGAGGTCCACGAGCAATGAGCAGTTCTTC.

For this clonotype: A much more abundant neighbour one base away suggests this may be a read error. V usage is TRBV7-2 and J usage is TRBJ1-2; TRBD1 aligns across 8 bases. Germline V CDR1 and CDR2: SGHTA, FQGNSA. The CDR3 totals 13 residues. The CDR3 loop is CAGSLDRADGYTF. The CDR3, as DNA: TGTGCCGGCAGCTTGGACAGGGCGGATGGCTACACCTTC.

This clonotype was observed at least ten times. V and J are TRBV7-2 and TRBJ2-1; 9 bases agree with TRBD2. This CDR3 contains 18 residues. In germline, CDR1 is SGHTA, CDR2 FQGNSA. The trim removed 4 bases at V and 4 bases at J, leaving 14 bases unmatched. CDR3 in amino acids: CASSSHLMTSGNYNEQFF. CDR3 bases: TGTGCCAGCAGCTCCCACCTAATGACTAGCGGAAATTACAATGAGCAGTTCTTC. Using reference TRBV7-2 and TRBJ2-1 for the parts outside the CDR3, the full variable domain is GAGVSQSPSNKVTEKGKDVELRCDPISGHTALYWYRQSLGQGLEFLIYFQGNSAPDKSGLPSDRFSAERTGGSVSTLTIQRTQQEDSAVYLCASSSHLMTSGNYNEQFFGPGTRLTVL.

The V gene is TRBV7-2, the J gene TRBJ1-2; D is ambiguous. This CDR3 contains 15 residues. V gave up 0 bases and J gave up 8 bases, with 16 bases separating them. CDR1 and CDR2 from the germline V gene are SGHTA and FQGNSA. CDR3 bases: TGTGCCAGCAGCTTAGCGGGCAAGTTGGAGGGCGGCTACACCTTC. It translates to CASSLAGKLEGGYTF.

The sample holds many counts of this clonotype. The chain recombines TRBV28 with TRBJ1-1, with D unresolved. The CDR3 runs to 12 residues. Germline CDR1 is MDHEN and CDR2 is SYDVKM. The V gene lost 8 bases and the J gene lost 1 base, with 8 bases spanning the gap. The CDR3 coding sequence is TGTGCCAGCGGACGGCAGAACACTGAAGCTTTCTTT. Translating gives CASGRQNTEAFF.

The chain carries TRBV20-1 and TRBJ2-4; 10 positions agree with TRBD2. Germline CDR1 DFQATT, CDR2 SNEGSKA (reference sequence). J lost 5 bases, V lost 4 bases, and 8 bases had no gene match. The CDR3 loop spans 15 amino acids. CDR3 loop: CSATEREGFQNIQYF. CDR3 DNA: TGCAGTGCTACCGAGCGGGAGGGTTTCCAAAACATTCAGTACTTC.

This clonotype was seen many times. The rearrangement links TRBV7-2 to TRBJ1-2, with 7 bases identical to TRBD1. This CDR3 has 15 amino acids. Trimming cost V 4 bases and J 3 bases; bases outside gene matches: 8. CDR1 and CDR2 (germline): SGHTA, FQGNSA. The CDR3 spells CASSYRDSQYYGYTF. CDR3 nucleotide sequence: TGTGCCAGCAGCTACCGGGACAGTCAATACTATGGCTACACCTTC.

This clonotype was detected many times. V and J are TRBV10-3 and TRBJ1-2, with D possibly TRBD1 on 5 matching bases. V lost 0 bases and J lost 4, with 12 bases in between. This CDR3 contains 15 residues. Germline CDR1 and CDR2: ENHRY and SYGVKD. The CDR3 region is CAISESRGEGYGYTF. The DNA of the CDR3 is TGTGCCATCAGTGAGTCGAGGGGAGAAGGCTATGGCTACACCTTC.

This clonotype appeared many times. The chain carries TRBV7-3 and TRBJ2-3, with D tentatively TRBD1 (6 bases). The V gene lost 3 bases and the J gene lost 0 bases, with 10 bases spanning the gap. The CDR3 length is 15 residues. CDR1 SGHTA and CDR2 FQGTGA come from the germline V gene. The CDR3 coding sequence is TGTGCCAGCAGCTTCTCGAGGGGGAGCACAGATACGCAGTATTTT. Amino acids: CASSFSRGSTDTQYF.

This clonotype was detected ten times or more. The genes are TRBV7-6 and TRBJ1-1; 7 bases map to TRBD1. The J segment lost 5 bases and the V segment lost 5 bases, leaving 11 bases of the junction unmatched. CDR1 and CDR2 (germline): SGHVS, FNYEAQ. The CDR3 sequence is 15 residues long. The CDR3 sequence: CASSLTGFGITEAFF. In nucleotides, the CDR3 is TGTGCCAGCAGCCTGACAGGGTTTGGGATTACTGAAGCTTTCTTT.

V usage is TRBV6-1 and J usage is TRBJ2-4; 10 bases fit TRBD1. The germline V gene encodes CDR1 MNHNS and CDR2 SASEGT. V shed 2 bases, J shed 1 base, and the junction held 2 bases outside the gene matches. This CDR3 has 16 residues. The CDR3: CASSERQGAAKNIQYF. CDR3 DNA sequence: TGTGCCAGCAGTGAAAGACAGGGGGCGGCCAAAAACATTCAGTACTTC.

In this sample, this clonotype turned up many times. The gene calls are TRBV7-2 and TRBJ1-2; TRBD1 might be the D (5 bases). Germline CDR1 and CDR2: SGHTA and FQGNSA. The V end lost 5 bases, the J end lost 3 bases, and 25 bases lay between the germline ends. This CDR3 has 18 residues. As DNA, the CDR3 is TGTGCCAGCAGCCCTCCCGGGACTGGAAACCTCCGGGACTATGGCTACACCTTC. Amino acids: CASSPPGTGNLRDYGYTF.

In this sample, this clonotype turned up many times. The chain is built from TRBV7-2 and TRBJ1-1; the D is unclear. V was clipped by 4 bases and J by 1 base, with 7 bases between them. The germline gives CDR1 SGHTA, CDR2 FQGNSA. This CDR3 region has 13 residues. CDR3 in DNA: TGTGCCAGCAGCTCCAACTGGAACACTGAAGCTTTCTTT. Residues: CASSSNWNTEAFF.